This T cell receptor (beta chain) was observed in a study of cytomegalovirus exposure and HLA in healthy donors. The PCR used 60 Vbeta and 13 Jbeta primers. The protocol was immunoSEQ multiplex PCR, while the TCRdb copy is restricted to in-frame clones and leaves out a portion. Of approximately 150,000 clones listed, about three quarters are singletons. The CDR3 has 13 residues. The V end lost 0 bases, the J end lost 11 bases, and 15 bases lay between the germline ends. Germline V gives CDR1 SGHRS, CDR2 YFSETQ. V is TRBV5-1 and J is TRBJ2-7; tentatively, D is TRBD2 (6 bases). The receptor comes from a woman aged 40-49 years in good health and CMV-seropositive. The specimen was PBMCs. CDR3 nucleotide sequence: TGCGCCAGCAGCTTGGTCGTCGACGGGAGAAAGTACTTC. Its translation: CASSLVVDGRKYF.